The clone carrying this TCR beta chain was picked up many times. The data were taken from a study of human T cells and chemical hapten exposure. Study-level background: The patients, most of them female, presented with alopecia areata, totalis or universalis.

TCRdb fed the RACE reads into MiXCR, producing one record per CDR3 protein. The data show under 450,000 distinct CDR3 sequences, about 4.4% seen once. Germline CDR1 reads SGHNT; CDR2 reads YYREEE (reference sequence). Trimming pared 4 bases from V and 4 bases from J, leaving 9 bases between. CDR3 length: 14 amino acids. Time point indicated: patch test 1, 2 weeks after DPC sensitization. Treatment meaning: therapeutic diphenylcyclopropenone sensitization with weekly scalp DPC. At patch-test visits, sampling came before the patch test. Every donor had alopecia and was 18 to 70 years old; all were suitable for DPC.

The sequence was obtained from a woman in her forties or fifties with alopecia areata. Some clones in this sample may be carry-over from other donors' samples. This sequence joins TRBV5-4 and TRBJ2-6; the D gene is possibly TRBD1 (5 bases). This material consisted of whole blood, taken in connection with sensitization to the hapten diphenylcyclopropenone (DPC). CDR3 amino acids: CASSPGNGANVLTF. For the CDR3, the DNA is TGTGCCAGCAGCCCAGGGAACGGGGCCAACGTCCTGACTTTC.